The source of this T cell receptor (beta chain) is a study of T-cell reconstitution after alpha-beta-depleted transplantation in children. Molecular barcoding with unique molecular identifiers was used for the TCRbeta library. TCRdb re-derived calls from the PCR reads in MiXCR, one entry per CDR3 protein. The data hold 330,000 or so distinct CDR3 sequences, with 9% to 12% observed a single time. The CDR3 length is 16 residues. V was clipped by 5 bases and J by 8 bases; unmatched bases: 12. Germline V CDR1 and CDR2: SEHNR, FQNEAQ (reference sequence). Sequencing was performed on PBMCs from the stem cell graft donor, taken from the stem cell graft. The chain combines TRBV7-9 with TRBJ2-1; 10 bases map to TRBD1. This clonotype originated in a human donor who donated a stem cell graft to a child with acute lymphoblastic leukemia. CDR3 sequence (DNA): TGTGCCAGCAGCCCAAAGATGGGACAGGGGACCGATGAGCAGTTCTTC. Protein product: CASSPKMGQGTDEQFF.